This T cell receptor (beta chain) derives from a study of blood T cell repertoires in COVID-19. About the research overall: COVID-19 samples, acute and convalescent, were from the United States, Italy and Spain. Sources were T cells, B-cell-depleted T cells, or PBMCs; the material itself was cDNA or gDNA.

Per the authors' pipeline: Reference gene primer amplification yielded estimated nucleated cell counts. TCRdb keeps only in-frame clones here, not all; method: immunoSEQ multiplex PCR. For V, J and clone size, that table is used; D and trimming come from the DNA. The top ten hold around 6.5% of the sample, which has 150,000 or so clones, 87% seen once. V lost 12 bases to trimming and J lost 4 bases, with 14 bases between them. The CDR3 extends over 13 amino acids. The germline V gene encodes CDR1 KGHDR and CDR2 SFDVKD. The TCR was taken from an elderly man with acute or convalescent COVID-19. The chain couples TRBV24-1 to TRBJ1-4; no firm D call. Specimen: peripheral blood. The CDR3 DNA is TGTGCCTCCGCGCCCCCGATTAATGAAAAACTGTTTTTT. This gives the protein CASAPPINEKLFF.